This TCR beta chain is from a study of beta chain features in type 1 diabetes. Heparinised blood was drawn once per donor, averaging around 120 mL. Expressed TCRB transcripts were sequenced, since all the RNA that had been isolated was reverse transcribed. Method: immunoSEQ multiplex PCR; TCRdb's copy keeps in-frame clones and lacks some. The data show some 330,000 clones, 9.5% to 12% seen once. The CDR3 covers 15 residues. The V and J ends lost 0 bases and 8 bases, in that order; junction bases with no gene match: 4. Looked up from germline, CDR1 is SGHNT and CDR2 is YYREEE (reference sequence). The source is a woman aged 25-40 years in good health. Sequencing was performed on naive CD4+ T cells from blood. The chain links TRBV5-4 to TRBJ2-1, with TRBD2 identical over 11 bases. DNA for the CDR3: TGTGCCAGCAGCTTGGCTCTAGCGGGAGGCGATGAGCAGTTCTTC. Translated: CASSLALAGGDEQFF.